Shown below are 4 T cell receptor beta chains from a single sample sequenced in a study of early T cells in non-severe SARS-CoV-2 infection. From the 5' RACE reads, TCRdb called clonotypes with MiXCR, one entry per CDR3 protein. Of 65,000 to 80,000 distinct CDR3 sequences listed, roughly 10% are singletons. Sample: whole blood. The receptors were sampled from an adult who was a healthcare worker with PCR-confirmed SARS-CoV-2 infection or an uninfected control (not recorded which).

This clonotype has just a few counts. The chain has TRBV29-1 and TRBJ2-1, with 9 bases lining up with TRBD1. The CDR3 loop spans 15 amino acids. V lost 5 bases and J lost 7; bases outside the gene matches: 12. In germline, CDR1 is SQVTM, CDR2 ANQGSEA. The CDR3 reads CSVTITGTGLNEQFF. The CDR3 nucleotides are TGCAGCGTTACTATCACCGGGACAGGGTTAAATGAGCAGTTCTTC.

This clonotype was picked up a small number of times. V gene TRBV4-1 combines with J gene TRBJ1-1; 9 bases are shared with TRBD1. The trim removed 1 base at V and 5 bases at J, leaving 8 bases unmatched. CDR1 and CDR2 from the germline V gene are MGHRA and YSYEKL. The CDR3 totals 16 residues. This CDR3 reads CASSQVPGTGNTEAFF. In DNA, the CDR3 is TGCGCCAGCAGCCAAGTCCCCGGGACAGGGAATACTGAAGCTTTCTTT.

This clonotype was found a few times. The chain carries TRBV6-4 and TRBJ2-1; D remains ambiguous. Per the germline V gene, CDR1 is MRHNA and CDR2 is SNTAGT. Trimming left V 2 bases short and J 6 bases short, with 11 bases between. The CDR3 spans 14 residues. CDR3 in DNA: TGTGCCAGCAGTGACCCCGACGTCTCCAATGAGCAGTTCTTC. This translates into CASSDPDVSNEQFF.

This clonotype was seen repeatedly, ten times or more. The J gene is TRBJ2-1, the V gene TRBV6-2 or TRBV6-3; 7 bases line up with TRBD1. CDR1 is MNHEY and CDR2 is SVGEGT in the germline V gene. The CDR3 contains 12 residues. The CDR3: CATGDSYNEQFF. The CDR3 DNA is TGTGCTACTGGGGACAGCTACAATGAGCAGTTCTTC.